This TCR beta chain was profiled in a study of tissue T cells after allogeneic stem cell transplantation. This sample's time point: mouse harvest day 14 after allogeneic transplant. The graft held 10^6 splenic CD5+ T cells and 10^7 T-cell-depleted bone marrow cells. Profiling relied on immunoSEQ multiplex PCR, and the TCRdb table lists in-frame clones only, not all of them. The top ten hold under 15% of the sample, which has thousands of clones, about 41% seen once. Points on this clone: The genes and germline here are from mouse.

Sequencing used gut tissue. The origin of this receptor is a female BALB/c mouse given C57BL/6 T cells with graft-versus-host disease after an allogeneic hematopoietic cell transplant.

The CDR3 is CASSLTGTSNERLFF. The DNA read from the CDR3 is TGTGCCAGCAGTCTGACAGGGACTTCCAACGAAAGATTATTT. The rearrangement uses TRBV26 and TRBJ1-4; TRBD1 might be the D (6 bases). The read terminates 1 residue before the CDR3 end, so the remaining end is supplied by the germline J gene. V was pared by 2 bases and J by 1 base, with 8 bases between. Germline lookup yields CDR1 KGHPV and CDR2 FQNQEV (reference sequence). This CDR3 contains 15 residues.